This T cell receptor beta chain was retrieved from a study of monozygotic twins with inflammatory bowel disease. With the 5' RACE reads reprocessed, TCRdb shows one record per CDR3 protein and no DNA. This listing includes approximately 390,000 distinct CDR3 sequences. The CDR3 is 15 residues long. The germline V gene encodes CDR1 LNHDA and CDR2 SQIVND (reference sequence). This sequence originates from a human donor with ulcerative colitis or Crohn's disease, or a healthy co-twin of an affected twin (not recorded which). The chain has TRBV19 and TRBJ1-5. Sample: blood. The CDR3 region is CASSISLNSNQPQHF.